Each of the 22 T cell receptor beta chains below was sequenced from the same sample in a study of shared clonotypes between healthy human individuals. The table came from immunoSEQ multiplex PCR; TCRdb's copy has only in-frame clones and leaves some out. Here the sample spans hundreds of thousands of clones, 74% being singletons. The sequenced sample was memory CD4+ T cells sorted from blood. As for subset: CD45RA-negative fraction. These TCRs come from a woman aged 25 to 39 in good health.

The rearrangement joins TRBV5-1 to TRBJ1-1, with TRBD1 matching over 7 bases. V shed 2 bases and J 5 bases; nucleotides not matched to a gene: 6. The CDR3 has 14 residues. CDR1 is SGHRS, CDR2 YFSETQ, per germline. The CDR3 DNA reads as TGCGCCAGCAGCTTATCGACAGGGCAAACTGAAGCTTTCTTT. This translates into CASSLSTGQTEAFF.

The rearrangement joins TRBV28 to TRBJ2-2; 9 bases line up with TRBD2. This CDR3 spans 18 amino acids. Trimming at V came to 5 bases and at J to 7 bases, leaving 17 bases not matched to a gene. The V gene's germline CDR1 is MDHEN and CDR2 SYDVKM. CDR3 in DNA: TGTGCCAGCAGTCTTCTAGCGGGATTCTCTGTTTCCTTCGGGGAGCTGTTTTTT. Protein product: CASSLLAGFSVSFGELFF.

This clone has only one observation. The CDR3 region has the DNA TGTGCCAGCAGCTTAGACGGGGCATCTGGAAACACCATATATTTT. It specifies CASSLDGASGNTIYF. The V and J genes are TRBV11-3 and TRBJ1-3; perhaps TRBD1 as D (5 bases). V lost 0 bases to trimming and J lost 1 base, with 7 bases between them. Germline values: CDR1 SGHNT, CDR2 YENEEA. The CDR3 spans 15 residues.

This clone was counted between two and nine times. The J gene is TRBJ2-7, the V gene TRBV29-1; D call uncertain. V dropped 2 bases and J dropped 6 bases, with 11 bases sitting between them. CDR1 and CDR2 from the germline V gene are SQVTM and ANQGSEA. This CDR3 is 12 amino acids long. The CDR3 spells CSVEPPGGEQYF. The CDR3 DNA sequence: TGCAGCGTTGAACCCCCAGGCGGCGAGCAGTACTTC.

This sequence joins TRBV19 and TRBJ2-1; 12 bases are a match to TRBD2. Germline CDR1 and CDR2: LNHDA and SQIVND (reference sequence). The V segment lost 4 bases and the J segment 4 bases; nucleotides outside the gene matches: 11. CDR3 length: 18 amino acids. The CDR3 loop reads CASSRGTVLAGGYNEQFF. The CDR3 DNA reads TGTGCCAGTAGTAGGGGGACTGTCCTAGCGGGAGGGTACAATGAGCAGTTCTTC. Filled out from reference TRBV19 and TRBJ2-1, the complete variable domain reads DGGITQSPKYLFRKEGQNVTLSCEQNLNHDAMYWYRQDPGQGLRLIYYSQIVNDFQKGDIAEGYSVSREKKESFPLTVTSAQKNPTAFYLCASSRGTVLAGGYNEQFFGPGTRLTVL.

This chain joins TRBV9 and TRBJ2-3; D is unresolved. The CDR3 runs 15 residues. Germline V gene data show CDR1 as SGDLS and CDR2 as YYNGEE. V was shortened by 0 bases and J by 0 bases, with 8 bases between the two germline ends. This chain's CDR3 is CASSVGDVSTDTQYF. In nucleotides, the CDR3 is TGTGCCAGCAGCGTAGGCGACGTTAGCACAGATACGCAGTATTTT.

The gene calls are TRBV28 and TRBJ1-5, with no clear D. This CDR3 comprises 13 residues. V lost 2 bases and J 8 bases, leaving 10 bases between the germline ends. Germline V gene sequence: CDR1 MDHEN, CDR2 SYDVKM. The CDR3 region is CASSLGVVKPQHF. The CDR3 DNA sequence: TGTGCCAGCAGTTTAGGGGTGGTGAAGCCCCAGCATTTT.

The CDR3 DNA follows: TGTGCCAGCAGCCAAGCTAACAGTAGGAAGTCTTTCTTT. Its translation: CASSQANSRKSFF. The chain joins TRBV14 to TRBJ1-1; no firm D call. The V gene's germline CDR1 is SGHDN and CDR2 FVKESK. The CDR3 runs to 13 residues. The germline V and J ends were trimmed by 1 base and 12 bases, with 15 bases remaining between them. Looking up the rest from reference TRBV14 and TRBJ1-1 gives the full variable domain: EAGVTQFPSHSVIEKGQTVTLRCDPISGHDNLYWYRRVMGKEIKFLLHFVKESKQDESGMPNNRFLAERTGGTYSTLKVQPAELEDSGVYFCASSQANSRKSFFGQGTRLTVV.

This rearrangement joins TRBV19 to TRBJ2-1, with 9 bases fitting TRBD1. This CDR3 is 15 amino acids long. V shed 9 bases and J 4 bases; nucleotides not matched to a gene: 10. CDR1 and CDR2 (germline): LNHDA, SQIVND (reference sequence). This CDR3 reads CASLPGTGNYNEQFF. The DNA of the CDR3 is TGTGCCAGCTTGCCCGGGACAGGGAATTACAATGAGCAGTTCTTC.

This chain joins TRBV28 and TRBJ2-4; no reliable D call. CDR1 is MDHEN and CDR2 is SYDVKM in the germline V gene. This CDR3 region has 16 residues. V lost 2 bases and J lost 6, with 17 bases in between. The CDR3 sequence: CASSLALQGVRNIQYF. CDR3 nucleotide sequence: TGTGCCAGCAGTTTAGCACTACAAGGCGTACGAAACATTCAGTACTTC.

The table lists this clone with a count of one. Other DNA sequences in this specimen translate into the identical CDR3. This chain joins TRBV18 and TRBJ2-5, with unresolved D. There are 13 residues in the CDR3. V lost 3 bases, J lost 2 bases, and 7 bases lay in between. Germline CDR1 KGHSH, CDR2 LQKENI. CDR3 amino acids: CASSPAFQETQYF. As DNA, the CDR3 is TGTGCCAGCTCACCCGCCTTTCAAGAGACCCAGTACTTC.

This clone was counted a few times. As DNA, the CDR3 is TGTGCCAGCAGTGGAGAGGTGAGGCCTGAAGCTTTCTTT. This encodes CASSGEVRPEAFF. The chain uses TRBV2 and TRBJ1-1; D not resolved. Germline V CDR1 and CDR2: SNHLY, FYNNEI. Trimming pared 4 bases from V and 6 bases from J, leaving 12 bases between. The CDR3 loop spans 13 amino acids.

The chain combines TRBV5-1 with TRBJ1-1; D uncertain. Germline V lookup: CDR1 SGHRS, CDR2 YFSETQ. Trimming removed 0 bases at V and 1 base at J, with 7 bases between. CDR3 size: 14 residues. The CDR3 region is CASSLVAENTEAFF. CDR3 DNA: TGCGCCAGCAGCTTGGTTGCGGAGAACACTGAAGCTTTCTTT.

CDR3 sequence: CASSLTLSGSFSYEQYF. The CDR3 DNA reads TGCGCCAGCAGCTTGACCCTTTCAGGGTCCTTTTCCTACGAGCAGTACTTC. J is TRBJ2-7 and V is TRBV5-1, with a possible D match to TRBD1 (5 bases). In germline, CDR1 is SGHRS, CDR2 YFSETQ. The CDR3 sequence is 17 residues long. V lost 1 base and J 1 base, leaving 18 bases between the germline ends.

As regards this clone: A much more abundant neighbour one base away suggests this may be a read error. In the same sample, other DNA sequences code for this CDR3. V and J are TRBV7-2 and TRBJ1-1, with D unresolved. V was cut by 4 bases and J by 3 bases, with 9 bases left in between. From germline, CDR1 is SGHTA and CDR2 FQGNSA. There are 13 residues in the CDR3. The CDR3 sequence is CASSSQRDTEAFF. CDR3 in DNA: TGTGCCAGCAGCTCTCAAAGGGACACTGAAGCTTTCTTT.

This clone was picked up a small number of times. The J gene is TRBJ1-1, the V gene TRBV28; 8 nucleotides agree with TRBD1. This CDR3 region has 13 residues. V trimming: 3 bases; J trimming: 5 bases; junction bases outside the gene matches: 2. Germline V gene lookup returns CDR1 MDHEN and CDR2 SYDVKM. The CDR3 loop reads CASSFDRGTEAFF. In DNA, the CDR3 is TGTGCCAGCAGTTTCGACAGGGGAACTGAAGCTTTCTTT.

Remarks on this clone: In the same sample, other DNA sequences code for this CDR3. The chain is built from TRBV5-1 and TRBJ2-1; D is possibly TRBD2 (5 bases). This CDR3 has 15 residues. Germline-derived CDR1 and CDR2 are SGHRS and YFSETQ. Trimming shortened V by 4 bases and J by 4 bases, and 15 bases separated the two germline ends. The chain's CDR3 is CASSLSSGSYNEQFF. CDR3 in DNA: TGCGCCAGCAGCCTATCCTCGGGGTCATACAATGAGCAGTTCTTC.

The chain links TRBV2 to TRBJ2-1, with D possibly being TRBD2 (5 bases). CDR1 SNHLY and CDR2 FYNNEI come from the germline V gene. Trimming stripped 6 bases from V and 2 bases from J, with 11 bases between. The CDR3 has 14 residues. The CDR3 protein is CASRVSGTYNEQFF. In nucleotides, the CDR3 is TGTGCCAGCAGGGTATCCGGGACCTACAATGAGCAGTTCTTC.

The count of this clone is one. The CDR3 bases are TGCGCCAGCAGTCCGGGTAGCGGGAGGGCCTACGAGCAGTACTTC. Translated, it gives CASSPGSGRAYEQYF. The chain has TRBV10-2 and TRBJ2-7; TRBD2 aligns across 11 bases. The V gene's germline CDR1 is WSHSY and CDR2 SAAADI. The CDR3 has 15 residues. V shed 5 bases and J 2 bases; nucleotides not matched to a gene: 5.

This clone was counted only a few times. The V gene is TRBV11-2, the J gene TRBJ1-5, with 7 bases aligning to TRBD1. Per germline, CDR1 SGHAT and CDR2 FQNNGV. V was clipped by 0 bases and J by 4 bases; unmatched bases: 3. This CDR3 comprises 15 residues. The CDR3 region has the DNA TGTGCCAGCAGCTTAGATTGGGACAGAAATCAGCCCCAGCATTTT. Residues: CASSLDWDRNQPQHF.

The V call is TRBV4-1, the J call TRBJ2-5; the D call may be TRBD1 or TRBD2 (5 bases each). The CDR3 contains 16 residues. Germline CDR1 MGHRA, CDR2 YSYEKL. V was clipped by 2 bases and J by 7 bases, with 20 bases between them. In DNA, the CDR3 is TGCGCCAGCAGCCAACTTCTCCGGGGCCGCTGGGGGACCCAGTACTTC. It is translated as CASSQLLRGRWGTQYF.

This clone was seen a handful of times. Mismatch with germline at one junction end may stem from a read error. This chain joins TRBV2 and TRBJ2-1, with 15 bases matching TRBD2. Germline lookup yields CDR1 SNHLY and CDR2 FYNNEI. The CDR3 extends over 17 amino acids. The DNA of the CDR3 is TGTGCCAGCACTGAATACTGGACTAGCGGGAGGGCGGACGAGCAGTTCTTC. Translated, it gives CASTEYWTSGRADEQFF.